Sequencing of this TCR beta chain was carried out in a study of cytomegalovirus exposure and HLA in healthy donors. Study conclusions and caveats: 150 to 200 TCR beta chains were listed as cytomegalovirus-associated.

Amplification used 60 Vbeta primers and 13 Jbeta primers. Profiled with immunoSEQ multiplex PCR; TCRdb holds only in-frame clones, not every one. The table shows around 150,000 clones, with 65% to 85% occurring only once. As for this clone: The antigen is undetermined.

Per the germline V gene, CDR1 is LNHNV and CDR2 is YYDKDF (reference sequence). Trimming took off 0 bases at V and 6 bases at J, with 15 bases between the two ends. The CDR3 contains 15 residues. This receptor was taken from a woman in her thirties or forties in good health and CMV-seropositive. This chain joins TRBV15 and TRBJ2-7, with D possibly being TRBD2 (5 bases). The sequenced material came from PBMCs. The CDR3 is CATSREHRGLGEQYF. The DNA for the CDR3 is TGTGCCACCAGCAGAGAACACCGAGGGCTCGGCGAGCAGTACTTC.